This T cell receptor (beta chain) was recovered during a study of blood T cells in healthy people across ages. Overall study results and limits: A roughly linear fall in TCR beta diversity per million T cells was seen with increasing age. A conclusive naive versus antigen-experienced comparison was prevented by the unsorted PBMCs.

The authors ran a second PCR of about 7 to 12 cycles using a sample-barcoded 5' primer and a J-beta primer mix. All samples gave at least 2.5 million CDR3-containing paired-end reads. TCRdb re-called the 5' RACE reads through MiXCR, storing one row per CDR3 protein. The repertoire holds around 1,000,000 distinct CDR3 sequences, under 30% seen once, with less than 0.75% in the top ten. Only a few counts were recorded for this clonotype. Its antigen is unknown. Germline CDR1 and CDR2: DFQATT and SNEGSKA (reference sequence). This CDR3 spans 13 amino acids. The same data also contributed to another study, on T cells of mothers and their children.

The clonotype originates from a girl between 2 and 10 years old in good health. The sample was blood. This chain links TRBV20-1 with TRBJ2-5; D gene ambiguous. The assigned J gene may be wrong: the sequence end matches TRBJ2-7 better. Here the CDR3 reads CSAQARSSYEQYF. The CDR3 coding sequence is TGCAGTGCCCAAGCGAGAAGCTCCTACGAGCAGTACTTC.